One and the same sample provided the 32 T cell receptor beta chains below, sequenced in a study of blood T cell repertoires in COVID-19 (dated by TCRdb to about 2020). The method was the immunoSEQ multiplex PCR assay. Entries here come from immuneACCESS through TCRdb and include only in-frame sequences with V and J called. Some clones fail to appear in such tables; in the studies checked, an unresolved V gene covers under half of the shortfall, and the cause of the remainder is unknown. Across this sample there are more than 60,000 clones, with roughly 82% seen only once. The ten most abundant clones make up over 40% of the sample. Sequences were obtained from peripheral blood. All receptors come from a human donor in a cohort sampled during active COVID-19.

This chain links TRBV28 with TRBJ2-1; TRBD1 matches at 8 bases. The length of the CDR3 is 13 residues. Germline CDR1 reads MDHEN; CDR2 reads SYDVKM. V shed 9 bases and J 0 bases; nucleotides not matched to a gene: 1. The CDR3 nucleotides read TGTGCCAGTGGACAGGGCTCCTACAATGAGCAGTTCTTC. It encodes CASGQGSYNEQFF.

This clone was picked up a small number of times. The V and J genes are TRBV2 and TRBJ1-4; unclear D gene. There are 15 residues in the CDR3. V gave up 0 bases and J gave up 3 bases, with 8 bases separating them. CDR1 SNHLY and CDR2 FYNNEI come from the germline V gene. CDR3 residues: CASSEASPSNEKLFF. The CDR3 DNA follows: TGTGCCAGCAGTGAAGCTAGTCCCTCTAATGAAAAACTGTTTTTT. The full variable domain, with the rest looked up from reference TRBV2 and TRBJ1-4, is EPEVTQTPSHQVTQMGQEVILRCVPISNHLYFYWYRQILGQKVEFLVSFYNNEISEKSEIFDDQFSVERPDGSNFTLKIRSTKLEDSAMYFCASSEASPSNEKLFFGSGTQLSVL.

The gene calls are TRBV19 and TRBJ1-4; 10 nucleotides line up with TRBD1. The length of the CDR3 is 17 residues. Germline CDR1 is LNHDA and CDR2 is SQIVND (reference sequence). Trimming took 6 bases from V and 5 from J; bases not matched to a gene: 12. CDR3 sequence (DNA): TGTGCCAGTAGGAAGCCCCGGGACAGGGGATCGAATGAAAAACTGTTTTTT. Residues: CASRKPRDRGSNEKLFF.

The DNA of the CDR3 is TGTGCCAGCAGCCGCGAACAGGGGATTTTGGGAAACACCATATATTTT. Its protein is CASSREQGILGNTIYF. The J gene is TRBJ1-3, the V gene TRBV2; 7 positions agree with TRBD1. In germline, CDR1 is SNHLY, CDR2 FYNNEI. With V trimmed by 6 bases and J by 4 bases, 12 bases remained unmatched. The CDR3 contains 16 residues.

The chain carries TRBV3-1 (or the pseudogene TRBV3-2) and TRBJ1-2; 7 nucleotides match TRBD1. V was clipped by 6 bases and J by 4 bases; unmatched bases: 11. Germline V gene data show CDR1 as LGHDT and CDR2 as YNNKEL (reference sequence). CDR3 length: 15 amino acids. CDR3 in amino acids: CASSQNRGKGYGYTF. As DNA, the CDR3 is TGTGCCAGCAGTCAGAACAGGGGAAAGGGCTATGGCTACACCTTC.

CDR3 in DNA: TGTGCCAGCAGTTACTCGGGGGGTTTGAGTAATTCACCCCTCCACTTT. Protein sequence: CASSYSGGLSNSPLHF. This chain links TRBV6-5 with TRBJ1-6, with D possibly being TRBD1 (5 bases). The CDR3 extends over 16 amino acids. V lost 0 bases to trimming and J lost 6 bases, with 12 bases between them. Germline CDR1 is MNHEY and CDR2 is SVGAGI.

This clone turned up a few times. In DNA form, the CDR3 reads TGTGCCAGCAGTTTGACCACAGGGGGGGGCTACACCTTC. Residues: CASSLTTGGGYTF. The chain recombines TRBV28 with TRBJ1-2, with TRBD1 matching over 8 bases. This CDR3 spans 13 amino acids. Unmatched junction bases numbered 5, after V lost 3 bases and J lost 8 bases. Germline CDR1 is MDHEN and CDR2 is SYDVKM.

The chain couples TRBV7-9 to TRBJ2-3; 7 nucleotides agree with TRBD2. Germline loops: CDR1 SEHNR, CDR2 FQNEAQ (reference sequence). CDR3 size: 16 residues. With V trimmed by 1 base and J by 2 bases, 6 bases remained unmatched. CDR3 sequence (DNA): TGTGCCAGCAGCTTAGGGGGCGGGGGAGACACAGATACGCAGTATTTT. Translation gives CASSLGGGGDTDTQYF. The variable domain in full, completed from reference TRBV7-9 and TRBJ2-3, reads DTGVSQNPRHKITKRGQNVTFRCDPISEHNRLYWYRQTLGQGPEFLTYFQNEAQLEKSRLLSDRFSAERPKGSFSTLEIQRTEQGDSAMYLCASSLGGGGDTDTQYFGPGTRLTVL.

The chain employs TRBV5-1 and TRBJ1-5; D might be TRBD1 (5 bases). V was clipped by 2 bases and J by 1 base, with 10 bases between them. Germline V gene data show CDR1 as SGHRS and CDR2 as YFSETQ. The CDR3 extends over 15 amino acids. The CDR3 loop is CASSFLGGSNQPQHF. CDR3 DNA sequence: TGCGCCAGCAGCTTCCTGGGGGGGAGCAATCAGCCCCAGCATTTT.

The CDR3 DNA is TGTGCCACCAGCAGACGGACAGGGGCAGGTCAGCCCCAGCATTTT. Translating gives CATSRRTGAGQPQHF. The chain couples TRBV15 to TRBJ1-5, with 9 bases matching TRBD1. The CDR3 is made up of 15 amino acids. The V gene's germline CDR1 is LNHNV and CDR2 YYDKDF (reference sequence). V gave up 2 bases and J gave up 6 bases; unmatched junction bases: 5.

V is TRBV2 and J is TRBJ1-3, with D unclear. This CDR3 is built from 14 residues. V was cut by 3 bases and J by 0 bases, with 6 bases left in between. Germline CDR1 and CDR2: SNHLY and FYNNEI. CDR3: CASSDWSSGNTIYF. CDR3 DNA: TGTGCCAGCAGTGACTGGAGCTCTGGAAACACCATATATTTT.

The chain recombines TRBV7-2 with TRBJ1-1; D call uncertain. The V end was cut by 3 bases, the J end by 4 bases, with 9 bases between. Germline loops: CDR1 SGHTA, CDR2 FQGNSA. This CDR3 has 13 amino acids. The CDR3 loop is CASSFRGGTEAFF. The CDR3 DNA reads as TGTGCCAGCAGCTTTCGTGGAGGCACTGAAGCTTTCTTT.

The chain combines TRBV30 with TRBJ1-1; TRBD1 aligns across 9 bases. CDR3 length equals 19 residues. Germline values: CDR1 GTSNPN, CDR2 SVGIG (reference sequence). V lost 2 bases and J lost 1; bases outside the gene matches: 17. The CDR3 nucleotides read TGTGCCTGGAGTCCCCGTGGGGAGGGACAGGGTTTAGGGAACACTGAAGCTTTCTTT. It translates to CAWSPRGEGQGLGNTEAFF.

This chain connects TRBV6-5 to TRBJ1-1; D may be TRBD1 (5 bases). V was clipped by 0 bases and J by 0 bases, with 8 bases between them. This CDR3 has 15 residues. Germline lookup yields CDR1 MNHEY and CDR2 SVGAGI. As DNA, the CDR3 is TGTGCCAGCAGTTACTCAAGGGGAATGAACACTGAAGCTTTCTTT. Encoded protein: CASSYSRGMNTEAFF.

CDR3 nucleotide sequence: TGTGCCAGTAGTATGACAGGAGGCTCCTACAATGAGCAGTTCTTC. Its translation: CASSMTGGSYNEQFF. The chain employs TRBV19 and TRBJ2-1, with D possibly being TRBD1 (6 bases). V was pared by 3 bases and J by 0 bases, with 9 bases between. The CDR3 is 15 amino acids. CDR1 and CDR2 (germline): LNHDA, SQIVND (reference sequence).

This chain connects TRBV6-5 to TRBJ1-1, with 8 positions matching TRBD1. CDR1 MNHEY and CDR2 SVGAGI come from the germline V gene. J lost 6 bases, V lost 7 bases, and 10 bases had no gene match. The CDR3 consists of 14 residues. In DNA, the CDR3 is TGTGCCAGCAACACCCGACAGGGGTCGGCTGAAGCTTTCTTT. It translates to CASNTRQGSAEAFF.

In its sample, this clone was seen once. The V call is TRBV12-5, the J call TRBJ1-5, with D uncertain. V lost 2 bases, J lost 8 bases, and 10 bases lay in between. Germline V gene data show CDR1 as LGHNT and CDR2 as FRNRAP. The CDR3 extends over 13 amino acids. CDR3 nucleotide sequence: TGTGCTAGTGGTTTGTATCCAGGCAAGCCCCAGCATTTT. This translates into CASGLYPGKPQHF.

This rearrangement joins TRBV2 to TRBJ2-3; the match to TRBD1 covers 9 bases. Unmatched junction bases numbered 6, after V lost 4 bases and J lost 7 bases. The CDR3 covers 14 residues. The germline CDR1 and CDR2 sequences are SNHLY and FYNNEI. The DNA of the CDR3 is TGTGCCAGCAGTGTACAGGGGGCTCGGTATACGCAGTATTTT. Translation: CASSVQGARYTQYF. Complete variable domain (other parts from reference TRBV2 and TRBJ2-3): EPEVTQTPSHQVTQMGQEVILRCVPISNHLYFYWYRQILGQKVEFLVSFYNNEISEKSEIFDDQFSVERPDGSNFTLKIRSTKLEDSAMYFCASSVQGARYTQYFGPGTRLTVL.

The CDR3 DNA follows: TGTGCCAGCAGATCAGGGGTGATGAACACTGAAGCTTTCTTT. Encoded protein: CASRSGVMNTEAFF. The V gene is TRBV6-5, the J gene TRBJ1-1; possibly TRBD1 for D (6 bases). The germline V gene has CDR1 MNHEY and CDR2 SVGAGI. The CDR3 is made up of 14 amino acids. V was clipped by 6 bases and J by 0 bases, with 11 bases between them.

To note about this clone: The junction departs from germline at one end; a sequencing error may be responsible. This chain links TRBV5-5 with TRBJ1-2; 11 bases map to TRBD1. Germline CDR1 reads SGHKS; CDR2 reads YYEKEE (reference sequence). The CDR3 sequence is 14 residues long. In DNA form, the CDR3 reads TGTGCCAGCAGCTCAAGGACAGGGGGCTTTTCCTCGCACTTC. Translated, it gives CASSSRTGGFSSHF.

This clone is a singleton in its sample. The chain couples TRBV7-3 to TRBJ1-5; 8 positions match TRBD1. V lost 5 bases to trimming and J lost 6 bases; unmatched junction nucleotides: 3. There are 13 residues in the CDR3. Germline CDR1 is SGHTA and CDR2 is FQGTGA. CDR3 region: CASSPQGGQPQHF. The CDR3 DNA reads as TGTGCCAGCAGCCCACAGGGGGGTCAGCCCCAGCATTTT.

This chain connects TRBV2 to TRBJ2-7, with D unresolved. Trimming took 1 base from V and 7 from J, leaving 14 bases between them. Germline assignment: CDR1 SNHLY and CDR2 FYNNEI. The CDR3 totals 14 residues. The CDR3 spells CASSEVAASREQYF. CDR3 DNA: TGTGCCAGCAGTGAAGTGGCGGCTAGTCGAGAGCAGTACTTC. The variable domain in full, completed from reference TRBV2 and TRBJ2-7, reads EPEVTQTPSHQVTQMGQEVILRCVPISNHLYFYWYRQILGQKVEFLVSFYNNEISEKSEIFDDQFSVERPDGSNFTLKIRSTKLEDSAMYFCASSEVAASREQYFGPGTRLTVT.

This chain connects TRBV4-3 to TRBJ1-2, with 10 bases lining up with TRBD1. In germline, CDR1 is LGHNA, CDR2 YSLEER. This CDR3 contains 15 residues. Germline trimming cut 4 bases from V and 4 bases from J; bases unmatched to any gene: 6. The CDR3 here is CASSRDRGLIYGYTF. The CDR3, as DNA: TGCGCCAGCAGCCGGGACAGGGGATTAATCTATGGCTACACCTTC.

The V gene is TRBV7-2, the J gene TRBJ1-2, with 7 positions matching TRBD1. The germline gives CDR1 SGHTA, CDR2 FQGNSA. There are 16 residues in the CDR3. V shed 5 bases and J 7 bases; nucleotides not matched to a gene: 16. The CDR3 DNA is TGTGCCAGCAGCCCCCACGGGACAGTGTTGGGTTCTGGCTACACCTTC. Residues: CASSPHGTVLGSGYTF.

This chain uses TRBV7-2 with TRBJ1-1; 7 bases are a match to TRBD1. Germline V gene sequence: CDR1 SGHTA, CDR2 FQGNSA. The V and J ends lost 5 bases and 1 base, in that order; junction bases with no gene match: 7. The CDR3 sequence is 15 residues long. Written as DNA, the CDR3 is TGTGCCAGCAGCCCACAGGGGTTGGGGAACACTGAAGCTTTCTTT. It yields the protein CASSPQGLGNTEAFF.

V gene TRBV4-1 combines with J gene TRBJ1-6; maybe TRBD1 (5 bases). The germline V gene encodes CDR1 MGHRA and CDR2 YSYEKL. Trimming stripped 5 bases from V and 7 bases from J, with 12 bases between. This CDR3 has 14 amino acids. The CDR3: CASSSPGNNSPLHF. The CDR3 coding sequence is TGCGCCAGCAGCTCCCCAGGGAACAATTCACCCCTCCACTTT.

V usage is TRBV28 and J usage is TRBJ1-1; D is possibly TRBD1 (5 bases). CDR3 length equals 18 residues. Per the germline V gene, CDR1 is MDHEN and CDR2 is SYDVKM. With 2 bases removed from V and 1 base from J, the gap between germline ends came to 20 bases. CDR3 amino acids: CASSLIGNQGLKNTEAFF. As DNA, the CDR3 is TGTGCCAGCAGTTTAATCGGGAATCAGGGACTGAAGAACACTGAAGCTTTCTTT.

This rearrangement joins TRBV18 to TRBJ2-3; 8 positions agree with TRBD2. There are 18 residues in the CDR3. The germline V gene encodes CDR1 KGHSH and CDR2 LQKENI. Trimming cost V 2 bases and J 1 base; bases outside gene matches: 11. The CDR3 DNA reads as TGTGCCAGCTCACCAATTAGCTTGACTAGCGCGGGCACAGATACGCAGTATTTT. Translated: CASSPISLTSAGTDTQYF.

Only one count was recorded for this clone. The chain carries TRBV6-5 and TRBJ1-1; D is unresolved. The CDR3 totals 13 residues. V was trimmed by 7 bases and J by 0 bases, leaving 9 bases between them. Germline V gene data show CDR1 as MNHEY and CDR2 as SVGAGI. The CDR3 is CASTKSMNTEAFF. The CDR3 coding sequence is TGTGCCAGCACTAAGAGTATGAACACTGAAGCTTTCTTT.

This chain connects TRBV6-2 or TRBV6-3 to TRBJ1-2, with 8 bases that match TRBD1. The CDR3 contains 13 residues. Trimming took 2 bases from V and 6 from J; bases not matched to a gene: 2. CDR1 and CDR2 from the germline V gene are MNHEY and SVGEGT. The CDR3 DNA is TGTGCCAGCAGTTACCCACAGGGGGATGGCTACACCTTC. As protein: CASSYPQGDGYTF.

CDR3 in amino acids: CAWSDRGRETGARQYF. CDR3 sequence (DNA): TGTGCCTGGAGTGATAGAGGGCGGGAGACCGGTGCTCGGCAGTACTTC. V is TRBV30 and J is TRBJ2-7, with 7 bases matching TRBD2. The CDR3 covers 16 residues. V lost 1 base and J lost 9; bases outside the gene matches: 18. Germline CDR1 GTSNPN, CDR2 SVGIG (reference sequence).

This sequence joins TRBV7-8 and TRBJ1-5; TRBD1 is a possible D gene (5 bases). This CDR3 spans 18 amino acids. CDR1 is SGHVS and CDR2 is FQNEAQ in the germline V gene. Trimming cost V 7 bases and J 6 bases, with 28 bases left between them. CDR3 DNA sequence: TGTGCCAGCACCCCCTCTCCCCCGCGGTCCGCCGGGGGTCAGCCCCAGCATTTT. It is translated as CASTPSPPRSAGGQPQHF.